These 8 T cell receptor beta chains were all obtained from the same sample, sequenced in a study of blood T cell repertoires in COVID-19. Method: immunoSEQ multiplex PCR; TCRdb's copy keeps in-frame clones and lacks some. The sample has roughly 120,000 clones; roughly 86% are singletons. The sequencing sample was made of peripheral blood. The receptor set was obtained from a man in his forties with acute or convalescent COVID-19.

This rearrangement joins TRBV10-3 to TRBJ1-4; possibly TRBD1 for D (6 bases). This CDR3 has 16 residues. Germline CDR1 is ENHRY and CDR2 is SYGVKD. The V and J ends lost 6 bases and 1 base respectively, with 15 bases between them. Here the CDR3 DNA reads TGTGCCATCAGCGCACAGGGAGGGGAAACTAATGAAAAACTGTTTTTT. Translating it yields CAISAQGGETNEKLFF.

There are a few counts of this clone. The genes are TRBV10-3 and TRBJ2-3, with 12 bases identical to TRBD2. The CDR3 is 16 amino acids. The ends lost 2 bases at V and 1 base at J; junction bases unmatched: 1. Germline CDR1 reads ENHRY; CDR2 reads SYGVKD. In DNA form, the CDR3 reads TGTGCCATCAGTGAGGCTAGCGGGGGGGGCACAGATACGCAGTATTTT. Its translation is CAISEASGGGTDTQYF.

This sequence joins TRBV5-4 and TRBJ1-6; 7 nucleotides match TRBD1. In germline, CDR1 is SGHNT, CDR2 YYREEE (reference sequence). The trim removed 2 bases at V and 10 bases at J, leaving 6 bases unmatched. There are 14 residues in the CDR3. The CDR3 coding sequence is TGTGCCAGCAGCTTACAGGGGAGGCACTCACCCCTCCACTTT. Its protein product is CASSLQGRHSPLHF.

This clone was found a few times. This chain uses TRBV2 with TRBJ1-2; D possibly corresponds to TRBD1 (6 bases). CDR3 size: 12 residues. V lost 7 bases to trimming and J lost 4 bases, with 10 bases between them. Looked up from germline, CDR1 is SNHLY and CDR2 is FYNNEI. The CDR3 sequence: CASKTGLYGYTF. In nucleotides, the CDR3 is TGTGCCAGCAAGACAGGACTCTATGGCTACACCTTC.

V usage is TRBV7-9 and J usage is TRBJ2-1; D possibly corresponds to TRBD2 (6 bases). Germline assignment: CDR1 SEHNR and CDR2 FQNEAQ (reference sequence). V was shortened by 0 bases and J by 1 base, with 10 bases between the two germline ends. The CDR3 has 16 residues. CDR3 region: CASSLAMTSSYNEQFF. In DNA form, the CDR3 reads TGTGCCAGCAGCTTAGCGATGACTAGTTCCTACAATGAGCAGTTCTTC. Full variable domain (outside the CDR3, taken from reference TRBV7-9 and TRBJ2-1): DTGVSQNPRHKITKRGQNVTFRCDPISEHNRLYWYRQTLGQGPEFLTYFQNEAQLEKSRLLSDRFSAERPKGSFSTLEIQRTEQGDSAMYLCASSLAMTSSYNEQFFGPGTRLTVL.

For the CDR3, the DNA is TGTGCCAGTAGTATCCAGGGGTTGGAGACCCAGTACTTC. This gives the protein CASSIQGLETQYF. The genes are TRBV19 and TRBJ2-5; tentatively, D is TRBD1 (6 bases). The CDR3 totals 13 residues. V was trimmed by 3 bases and J by 5 bases, leaving 10 bases between them. Germline values: CDR1 LNHDA, CDR2 SQIVND (reference sequence).

The chain combines TRBV10-2 with TRBJ2-3; 7 bases line up with TRBD2. Trimming at V came to 7 bases and at J to 6 bases, leaving 16 bases not matched to a gene. Germline CDR1 reads WSHSY; CDR2 reads SAAADI. The CDR3 has 16 amino acids. The CDR3 here is CASMGSQAGVWDTQYF. Written as DNA, the CDR3 is TGCGCCAGCATGGGCAGCCAGGCGGGAGTGTGGGATACGCAGTATTTT.

This CDR3 reads CASSVDFGVMNTEAFF. In nucleotides, the CDR3 is TGTGCCAGCAGCGTAGATTTCGGGGTTATGAACACTGAAGCTTTCTTT. The rearrangement uses TRBV9 and TRBJ1-1; D is unclear. This CDR3 has 16 residues. V was trimmed by 0 bases and J by 0 bases, leaving 12 bases between them. CDR1 and CDR2 (germline): SGDLS, YYNGEE.